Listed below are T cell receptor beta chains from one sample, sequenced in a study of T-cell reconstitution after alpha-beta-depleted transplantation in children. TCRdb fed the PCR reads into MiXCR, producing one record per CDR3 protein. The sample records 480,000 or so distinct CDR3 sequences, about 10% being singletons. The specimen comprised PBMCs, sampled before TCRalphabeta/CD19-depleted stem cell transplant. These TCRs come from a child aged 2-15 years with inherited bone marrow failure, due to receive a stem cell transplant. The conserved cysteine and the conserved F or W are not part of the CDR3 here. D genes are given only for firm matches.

cdr3_aa: ASSSLRGSGNTIY; d_call: NA; v_call: TRBV11-2
cdr3_aa: SASTVADT; d_call: NA; v_call: TRBV20-1
cdr3_aa: ASSSVPYEQY; d_call: NA; v_call: TRBV27
cdr3_aa: SARRLAGRIYNEQF; d_call: TRBD2; v_call: TRBV20-1
cdr3_aa: ASSEGGSTDTQY; d_call: NA; v_call: TRBV2
cdr3_aa: ASSEEEGNTGELF; d_call: NA; v_call: TRBV6-1
cdr3_aa: ASSFLVGTQY; d_call: NA; v_call: TRBV28
cdr3_aa: ASSQIAGLAGQY; d_call: TRBD2; v_call: TRBV3-1
cdr3_aa: ASNPGGNIQY; d_call: NA; v_call: TRBV7-9
cdr3_aa: AWSSSGVTYEQY; d_call: NA; v_call: TRBV30
cdr3_aa: AIREGAENEQF; d_call: NA; v_call: TRBV12-3/TRBV12-4
cdr3_aa: ASMIWGEPYEQY; d_call: NA; v_call: TRBV7-8
cdr3_aa: SAVQVPYEQY; d_call: NA; v_call: TRBV29-1
cdr3_aa: ASSQEVAFSTDTQY; d_call: NA; v_call: TRBV4-3
cdr3_aa: AWSGGRARETQY; d_call: TRBD2; v_call: TRBV30
cdr3_aa: SARDETGHNEQF; d_call: TRBD1; v_call: TRBV20-1
cdr3_aa: ASSQEPGTGYEQF; d_call: NA; v_call: TRBV4-3
cdr3_aa: SASRLAGGPYEQY; d_call: TRBD2; v_call: TRBV20-1
cdr3_aa: ATRLPGQPTGELF; d_call: NA; v_call: TRBV15
cdr3_aa: ASSLDGRPETQY; d_call: NA; v_call: TRBV7-2
cdr3_aa: ASSQVGGRGEQF; d_call: NA; v_call: TRBV4-3
cdr3_aa: ASSPPRGTPSTGELF; d_call: NA; v_call: TRBV18
cdr3_aa: ASSLLLAGGPETQY; d_call: TRBD2; v_call: TRBV27
cdr3_aa: ASSLGVLTYEQY; d_call: NA; v_call: TRBV7-2
cdr3_aa: ASSVGAGTYEQY; d_call: NA; v_call: TRBV9
cdr3_aa: ASSQTDTLKNIQY; d_call: NA; v_call: TRBV12-3/TRBV12-4
cdr3_aa: ASSSTVLSSYEQY; d_call: NA; v_call: TRBV6-2/TRBV6-3
cdr3_aa: ASSLRSGANVLT; d_call: NA; v_call: TRBV27
cdr3_aa: ASSLRDRKYNEQF; d_call: TRBD1; v_call: TRBV12-3/TRBV12-4
cdr3_aa: ASIDGGRGRYNEQF; d_call: NA; v_call: TRBV6-2/TRBV6-3
cdr3_aa: ASYYNPGSGSYNEQF; d_call: NA; v_call: TRBV5-1